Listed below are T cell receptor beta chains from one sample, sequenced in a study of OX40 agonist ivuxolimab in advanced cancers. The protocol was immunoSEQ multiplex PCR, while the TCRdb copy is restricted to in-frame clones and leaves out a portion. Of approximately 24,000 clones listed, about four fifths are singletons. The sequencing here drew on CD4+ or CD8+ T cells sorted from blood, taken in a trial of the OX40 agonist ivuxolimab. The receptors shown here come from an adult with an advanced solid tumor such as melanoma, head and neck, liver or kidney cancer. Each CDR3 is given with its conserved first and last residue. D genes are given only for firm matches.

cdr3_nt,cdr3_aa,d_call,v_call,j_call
TGTGCCAGCAGCGCACCAGCCAAAAACATTCAGTACTTC,CASSAPAKNIQYF,.,TRBV9,TRBJ2-4
TGTGCCAGCAGCTCCGCCGGGACTAGCGGGTCGTTGGAGCAGTACTTC,CASSSAGTSGSLEQYF,TRBD2,TRBV5-7,TRBJ2-7
TGTGCCAGCACCCTAGGACAGGGTGGTAATTCACCCCTCCACTTT,CASTLGQGGNSPLHF,TRBD1,TRBV7-2,TRBJ1-6
TGTGCCAGCAGCTTTCCCAGGGCTAGCACAGATACGCAGTATTTT,CASSFPRASTDTQYF,.,TRBV12-1,TRBJ2-3
TGCGCCAGCAGCTTGCCTGGGGGGACCGGGGAGCTGTTTTTT,CASSLPGGTGELFF,.,TRBV5-1,TRBJ2-2
TGCGCCAGCAGCCTTTCTCTAGCGGGGGGCTACGAGCAGTACTTC,CASSLSLAGGYEQYF,TRBD2,TRBV4-1,TRBJ2-7
TGTGCCATCAGTGAGCAGGGGGGTTACAATGAGCAGTTCTTC,CAISEQGGYNEQFF,.,TRBV10-3,TRBJ2-1
TGCGCCAGCAGCCAAGGATTGGGACAGGGGGGTTCACCCCTCCACTTT,CASSQGLGQGGSPLHF,TRBD1,TRBV4-3,TRBJ1-6
TGTGCCAGCAGCTTCCGGGGGGGGGCTGATGGCTACACCTTC,CASSFRGGADGYTF,.,TRBV7-8,TRBJ1-2
TGTGCCAGCAGTCAGTCCGGGACAGCCTATGGCTACACCTTC,CASSQSGTAYGYTF,TRBD1,TRBV6-5,TRBJ1-2
TGTGCCAGCGGGGGAAGGGGTTCAACTAATGAAAAACTGTTTTTT,CASGGRGSTNEKLFF,.,TRBV7-2,TRBJ1-4